This T cell receptor (beta chain) was identified in a study of blood T cell repertoires in COVID-19. Study as a whole: Whether acute or convalescent, the COVID-19 samples came from the United States, Italy and Spain. Sources were T cells, B-cell-depleted T cells, or PBMCs; the material itself was cDNA or gDNA.

From germline, CDR1 is LNHDA and CDR2 SQIVND (reference sequence). Trimming stripped 5 bases from V and 7 bases from J, with 18 bases between. This CDR3 comprises 16 residues. Study processing details: Researchers report that nucleated cell counts were estimated from reference gene primer amplification. Clones were sequenced by immunoSEQ multiplex PCR, and TCRdb holds only the in-frame ones, with some missing. That table is the source of V, J and clone size, and D and trimming were worked out from the DNA. The sample consists of around 95,000 clones, roughly 92% of them appearing once. This clonotype was sampled from a man aged 45-65 years with active COVID-19. Sequencing was carried out using peripheral blood. This rearrangement joins TRBV19 to TRBJ1-6; D not certain. The CDR3, as DNA: TGTGCCAGTAGTGCCCTGTTTAGAGGCCGGAATTCACCCCTCCACTTT. Translation gives CASSALFRGRNSPLHF.